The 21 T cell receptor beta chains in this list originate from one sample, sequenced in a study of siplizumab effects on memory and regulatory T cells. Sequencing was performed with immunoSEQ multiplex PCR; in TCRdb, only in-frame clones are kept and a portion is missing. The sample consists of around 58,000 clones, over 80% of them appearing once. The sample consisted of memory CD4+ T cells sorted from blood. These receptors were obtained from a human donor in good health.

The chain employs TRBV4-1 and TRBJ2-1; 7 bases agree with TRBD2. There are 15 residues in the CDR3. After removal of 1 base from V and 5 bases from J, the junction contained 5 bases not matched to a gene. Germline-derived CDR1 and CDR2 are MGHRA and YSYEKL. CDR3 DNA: TGCGCCAGCAGCCAAGGCGGGAGCCTGAACAATGAGCAGTTCTTC. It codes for CASSQGGSLNNEQFF.

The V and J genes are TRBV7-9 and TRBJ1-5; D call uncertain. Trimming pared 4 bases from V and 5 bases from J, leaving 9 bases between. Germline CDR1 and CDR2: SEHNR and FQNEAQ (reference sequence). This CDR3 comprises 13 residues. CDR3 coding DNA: TGTGCCAGCAGCTCGGATTTGGATCAGCCCCAGCATTTT. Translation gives CASSSDLDQPQHF.

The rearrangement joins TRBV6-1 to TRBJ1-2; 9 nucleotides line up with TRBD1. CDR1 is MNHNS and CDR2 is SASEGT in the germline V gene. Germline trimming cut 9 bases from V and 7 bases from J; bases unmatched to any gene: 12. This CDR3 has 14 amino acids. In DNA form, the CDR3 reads TGTGCCAGTACTGATCCCGGGACAGGGTTTGGCTACACCTTC. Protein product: CASTDPGTGFGYTF.

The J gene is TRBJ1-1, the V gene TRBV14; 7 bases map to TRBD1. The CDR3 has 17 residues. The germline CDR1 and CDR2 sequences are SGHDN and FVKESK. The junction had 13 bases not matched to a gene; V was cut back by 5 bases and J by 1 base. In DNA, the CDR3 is TGTGCCAGCAGCACAGACAGGGCCACCCGTCGGAACACTGAAGCTTTCTTT. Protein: CASSTDRATRRNTEAFF.

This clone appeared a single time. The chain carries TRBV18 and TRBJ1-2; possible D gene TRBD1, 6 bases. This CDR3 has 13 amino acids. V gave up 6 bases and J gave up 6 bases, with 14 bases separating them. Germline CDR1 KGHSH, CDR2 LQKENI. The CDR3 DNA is TGTGCCAGCTCCTGGACAGAAAAGGATGGCTACACCTTC. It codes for CASSWTEKDGYTF.

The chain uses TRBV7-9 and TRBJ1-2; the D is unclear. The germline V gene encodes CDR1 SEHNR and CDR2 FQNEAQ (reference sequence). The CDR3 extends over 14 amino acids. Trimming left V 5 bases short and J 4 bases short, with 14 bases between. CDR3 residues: CASSVDLLGYGYTF. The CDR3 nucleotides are TGTGCCAGCAGCGTGGATTTGTTAGGCTATGGCTACACCTTC.

The DNA of the CDR3 is TGTGCCAGCAGTTCCGGCCAGGAGGGTAGCTACACCTTC. The encoded protein is CASSSGQEGSYTF. The chain recombines TRBV6-6 with TRBJ1-2; D unclear. Germline V CDR1 and CDR2: MNHNY, SVGAGI (reference sequence). V was cut by 4 bases and J by 9 bases, with 15 bases left in between. This CDR3 region has 13 residues.

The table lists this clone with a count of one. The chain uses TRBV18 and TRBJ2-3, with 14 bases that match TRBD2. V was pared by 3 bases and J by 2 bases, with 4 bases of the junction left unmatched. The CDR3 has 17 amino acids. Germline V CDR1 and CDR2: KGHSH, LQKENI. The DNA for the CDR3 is TGTGCCAGCTCACCCAGGACTAGCGGGGGGACCACAGATACGCAGTATTTT. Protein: CASSPRTSGGTTDTQYF. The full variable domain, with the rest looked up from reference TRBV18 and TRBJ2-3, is NAGVMQNPRHLVRRRGQEARLRCSPMKGHSHVYWYRQLPEEGLKFMVYLQKENIIDESGMPKERFSAEFPKEGPSILRIQQVVRGDSAAYFCASSPRTSGGTTDTQYFGPGTRLTVL.

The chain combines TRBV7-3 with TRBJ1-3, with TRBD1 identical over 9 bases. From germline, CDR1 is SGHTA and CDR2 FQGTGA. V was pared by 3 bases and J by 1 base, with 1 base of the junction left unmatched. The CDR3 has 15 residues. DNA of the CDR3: TGTGCCAGCAGCTTGGACAGGGGTTCTGGAAACACCATATATTTT. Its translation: CASSLDRGSGNTIYF.

The CDR3 loop reads CASSLEGAQYGYTF. The DNA of the CDR3 is TGTGCCAGCAGCTTAGAGGGGGCACAGTATGGCTACACCTTC. The V gene is TRBV7-9, the J gene TRBJ1-2; 7 bases align to TRBD1. The CDR3 totals 14 residues. Germline V CDR1 and CDR2: SEHNR, FQNEAQ (reference sequence). V was clipped by 1 base and J by 5 bases; unmatched bases: 4.

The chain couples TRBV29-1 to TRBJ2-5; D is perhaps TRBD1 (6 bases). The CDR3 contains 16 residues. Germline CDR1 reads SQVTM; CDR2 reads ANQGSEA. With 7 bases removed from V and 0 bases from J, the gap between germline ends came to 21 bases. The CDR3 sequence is CSATFPGQKYQETQYF. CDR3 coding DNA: TGCAGCGCAACCTTCCCCGGACAGAAGTACCAAGAGACCCAGTACTTC. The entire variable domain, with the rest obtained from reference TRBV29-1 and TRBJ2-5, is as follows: SAVISQKPSRDICQRGTSLTIQCQVDSQVTMMFWYRQQPGQSLTLIATANQGSEATYESGFVIDKFPISRPNLTFSTLTVSNMSPEDSSIYLCSATFPGQKYQETQYFGPGTRLLVL.

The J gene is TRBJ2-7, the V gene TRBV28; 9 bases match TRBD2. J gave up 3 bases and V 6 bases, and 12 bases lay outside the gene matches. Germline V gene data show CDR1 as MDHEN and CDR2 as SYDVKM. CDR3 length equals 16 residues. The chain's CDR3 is CASRLMGGRGSYEQYF. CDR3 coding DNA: TGTGCCAGCAGACTAATGGGCGGGAGGGGGAGCTACGAGCAGTACTTC.

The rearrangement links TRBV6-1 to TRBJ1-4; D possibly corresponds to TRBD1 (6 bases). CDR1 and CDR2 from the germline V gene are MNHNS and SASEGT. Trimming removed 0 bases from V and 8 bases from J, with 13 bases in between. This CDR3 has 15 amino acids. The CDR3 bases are TGTGCCAGCAGTGAAGCGGGGGGGCGAGGGGAAAAACTGTTTTTT. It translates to CASSEAGGRGEKLFF.

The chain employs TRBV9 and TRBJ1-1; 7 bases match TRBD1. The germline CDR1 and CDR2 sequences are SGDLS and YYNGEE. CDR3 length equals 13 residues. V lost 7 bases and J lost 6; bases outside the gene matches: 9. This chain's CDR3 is CASSGKGAAEAFF. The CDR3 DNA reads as TGTGCCAGCTCGGGGAAGGGGGCGGCTGAAGCTTTCTTT.

For the CDR3, the DNA is TGTGCCAGCAGCACTCTAGCGGGACCTAGCAATGAGCAGTTCTTC. Encoded protein: CASSTLAGPSNEQFF. The chain is built from TRBV5-5 and TRBJ2-1; 9 bases align to TRBD2. V lost 4 bases, J lost 6 bases, and 8 bases stayed unmatched. This CDR3 contains 15 residues. CDR1 and CDR2 from the germline V gene are SGHKS and YYEKEE (reference sequence).

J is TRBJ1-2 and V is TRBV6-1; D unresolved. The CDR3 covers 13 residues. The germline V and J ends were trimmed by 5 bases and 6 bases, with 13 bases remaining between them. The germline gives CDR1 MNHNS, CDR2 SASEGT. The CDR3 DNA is TGTGCCAGCAGTCCTAGGTTCAGCGATGGCTACACCTTC. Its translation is CASSPRFSDGYTF.

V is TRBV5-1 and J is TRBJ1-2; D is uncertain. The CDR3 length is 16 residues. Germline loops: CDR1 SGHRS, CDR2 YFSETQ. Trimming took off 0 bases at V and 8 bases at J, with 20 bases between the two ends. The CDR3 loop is CASSLEGLKLTEGYTF. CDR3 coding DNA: TGCGCCAGCAGCTTGGAGGGCCTAAAATTGACGGAGGGCTACACCTTC.

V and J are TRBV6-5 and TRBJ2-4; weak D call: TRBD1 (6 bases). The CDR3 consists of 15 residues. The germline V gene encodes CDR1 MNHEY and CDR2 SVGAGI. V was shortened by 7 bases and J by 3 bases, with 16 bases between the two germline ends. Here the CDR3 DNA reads TGTGCCAGCACCCACGCCTCCAGGGGCAAAAACATTCAGTACTTC. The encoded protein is CASTHASRGKNIQYF.

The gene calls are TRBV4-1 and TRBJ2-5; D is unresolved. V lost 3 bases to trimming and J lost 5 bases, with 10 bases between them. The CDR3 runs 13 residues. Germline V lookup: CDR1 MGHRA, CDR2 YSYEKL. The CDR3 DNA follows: TGCGCCAGCAGCCAGGCGAACCTGGAGACCCAGTACTTC. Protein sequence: CASSQANLETQYF.

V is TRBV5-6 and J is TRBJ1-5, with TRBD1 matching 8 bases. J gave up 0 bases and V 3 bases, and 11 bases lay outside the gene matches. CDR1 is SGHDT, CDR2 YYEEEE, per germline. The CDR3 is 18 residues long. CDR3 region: CASSSKGTGGGSNQPQHF. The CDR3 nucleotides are TGTGCCAGCAGCTCAAAAGGGACAGGCGGTGGTAGCAATCAGCCCCAGCATTTT.

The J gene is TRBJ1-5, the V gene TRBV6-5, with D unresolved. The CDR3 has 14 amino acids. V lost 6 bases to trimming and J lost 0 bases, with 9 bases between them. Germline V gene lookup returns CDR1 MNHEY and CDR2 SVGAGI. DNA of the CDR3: TGTGCCAGCAGCCTTGAATATAGCAATCAGCCCCAGCATTTT. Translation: CASSLEYSNQPQHF.